The entry that follows covers one TCR beta chain sequence. The data belong to a study of T cells in Graves' hyperthyroidism and ophthalmopathy. Template material for amplifying TCR beta CDR3 regions consisted of RNA transcripts. An initial round of RT-PCR targeting the TCR CDR3 relied on the HTBI primer set. TCRdb re-called the multiplex PCR reads with MiXCR, one entry per CDR3 protein. The table records around 480,000 distinct CDR3 sequences, under 15% of them present only once. From 8.5 to 10 ml of fresh peripheral blood, PBMCs were isolated. The CDR3 extends over 16 amino acids. The J segment lost 7 bases and the V segment lost 3 bases, leaving 9 bases of the junction unmatched. The germline V gene encodes CDR1 MGHRA and CDR2 YSYEKL.

Sequenced sample: blood. This sequence was found in a woman aged 18-29 years with Graves' hyperthyroidism. This sequence joins TRBV4-1 and TRBJ1-6, with 7 nucleotides matching TRBD1. The CDR3 DNA sequence: TGCGCCAGCAGCCATGATACGGGACAGCGCAATTCACCCCTCCACTTT. This codes for CASSHDTGQRNSPLHF.